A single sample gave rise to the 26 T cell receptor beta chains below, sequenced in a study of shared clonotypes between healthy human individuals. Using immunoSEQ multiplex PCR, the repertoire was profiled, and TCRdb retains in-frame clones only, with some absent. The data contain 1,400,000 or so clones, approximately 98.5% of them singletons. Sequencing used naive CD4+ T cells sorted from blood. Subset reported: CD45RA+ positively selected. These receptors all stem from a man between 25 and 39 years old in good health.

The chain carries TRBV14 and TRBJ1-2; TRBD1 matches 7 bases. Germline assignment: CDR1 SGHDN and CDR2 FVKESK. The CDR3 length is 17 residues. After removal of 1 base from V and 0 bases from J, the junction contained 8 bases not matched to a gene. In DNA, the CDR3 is TGTGCCAGCAGCCAAGGGGGGACAGTGCGATCTAACTATGGCTACACCTTC. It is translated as CASSQGGTVRSNYGYTF.

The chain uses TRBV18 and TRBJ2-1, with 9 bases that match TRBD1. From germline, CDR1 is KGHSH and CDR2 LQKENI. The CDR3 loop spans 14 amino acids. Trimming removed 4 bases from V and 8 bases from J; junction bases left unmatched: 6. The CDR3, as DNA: TGTGCCAGCTCACGCGATCGACAGGGGGATGAGCAGTTCTTC. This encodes CASSRDRQGDEQFF. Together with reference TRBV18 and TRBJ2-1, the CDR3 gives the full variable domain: NAGVMQNPRHLVRRRGQEARLRCSPMKGHSHVYWYRQLPEEGLKFMVYLQKENIIDESGMPKERFSAEFPKEGPSILRIQQVVRGDSAAYFCASSRDRQGDEQFFGPGTRLTVL.

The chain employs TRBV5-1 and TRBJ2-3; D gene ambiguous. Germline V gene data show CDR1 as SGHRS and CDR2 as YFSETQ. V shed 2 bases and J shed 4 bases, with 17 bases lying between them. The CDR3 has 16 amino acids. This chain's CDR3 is CASSFDRSRIADTQYF. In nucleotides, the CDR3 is TGCGCCAGCAGCTTCGATAGAAGTCGTATAGCAGATACGCAGTATTTT. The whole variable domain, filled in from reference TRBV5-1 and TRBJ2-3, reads KAGVTQTPRYLIKTRGQQVTLSCSPISGHRSVSWYQQTPGQGLQFLFEYFSETQRNKGNFPGRFSGRQFSNSRSEMNVSTLELGDSALYLCASSFDRSRIADTQYFGPGTRLTVL.

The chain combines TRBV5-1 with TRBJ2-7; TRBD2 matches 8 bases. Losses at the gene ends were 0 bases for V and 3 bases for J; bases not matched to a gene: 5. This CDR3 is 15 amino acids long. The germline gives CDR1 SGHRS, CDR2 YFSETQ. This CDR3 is CASSLGGGTNYEQYF. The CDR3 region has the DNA TGCGCCAGCAGCTTGGGCGGGGGGACCAACTACGAGCAGTACTTC.

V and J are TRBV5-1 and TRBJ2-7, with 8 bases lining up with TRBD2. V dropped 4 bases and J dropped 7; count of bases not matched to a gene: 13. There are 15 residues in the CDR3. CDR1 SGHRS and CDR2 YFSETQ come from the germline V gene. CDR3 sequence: CASSKEAGVVREQYF. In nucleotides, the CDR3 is TGCGCCAGCAGCAAGGAAGCGGGAGTAGTAAGAGAGCAGTACTTC. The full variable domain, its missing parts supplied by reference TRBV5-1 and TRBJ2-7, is KAGVTQTPRYLIKTRGQQVTLSCSPISGHRSVSWYQQTPGQGLQFLFEYFSETQRNKGNFPGRFSGRQFSNSRSEMNVSTLELGDSALYLCASSKEAGVVREQYFGPGTRLTVT.

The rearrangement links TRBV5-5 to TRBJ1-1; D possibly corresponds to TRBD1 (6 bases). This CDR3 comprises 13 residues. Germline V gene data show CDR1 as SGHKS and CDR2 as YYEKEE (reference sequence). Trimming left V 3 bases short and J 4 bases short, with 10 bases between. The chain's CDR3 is CASSSGAGTEAFF. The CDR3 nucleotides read TGTGCCAGCAGCTCGGGGGCGGGCACTGAAGCTTTCTTT. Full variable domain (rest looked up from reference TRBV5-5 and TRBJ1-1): DAGVTQSPTHLIKTRGQQVTLRCSPISGHKSVSWYQQVLGQGPQFIFQYYEKEERGRGNFPDRFSARQFPNYSSELNVNALLLGDSALYLCASSSGAGTEAFFGQGTRLTVV.

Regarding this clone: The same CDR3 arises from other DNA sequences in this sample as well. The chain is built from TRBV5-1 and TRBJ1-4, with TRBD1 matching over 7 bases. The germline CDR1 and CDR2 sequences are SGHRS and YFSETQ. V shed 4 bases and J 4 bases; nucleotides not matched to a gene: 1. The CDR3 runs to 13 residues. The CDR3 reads CASSRDSNEKLFF. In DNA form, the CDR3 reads TGCGCCAGCAGCCGGGACAGTAATGAAAAACTGTTTTTT.

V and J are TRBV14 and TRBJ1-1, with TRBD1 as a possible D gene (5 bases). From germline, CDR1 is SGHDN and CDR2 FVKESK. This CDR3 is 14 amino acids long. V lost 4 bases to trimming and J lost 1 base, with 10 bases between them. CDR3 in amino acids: CASSRGTGNTEAFF. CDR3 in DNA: TGTGCCAGCAGCCGCGGAACAGGGAACACTGAAGCTTTCTTT.

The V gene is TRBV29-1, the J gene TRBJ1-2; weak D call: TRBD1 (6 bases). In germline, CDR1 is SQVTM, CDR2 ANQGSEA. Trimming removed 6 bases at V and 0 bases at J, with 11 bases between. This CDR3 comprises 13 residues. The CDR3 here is CSVGDTTNYGYTF. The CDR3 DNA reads TGCAGCGTGGGGGACACCACTAACTATGGCTACACCTTC. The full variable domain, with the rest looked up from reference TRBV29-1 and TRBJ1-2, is SAVISQKPSRDICQRGTSLTIQCQVDSQVTMMFWYRQQPGQSLTLIATANQGSEATYESGFVIDKFPISRPNLTFSTLTVSNMSPEDSSIYLCSVGDTTNYGYTFGSGTRLTVV.

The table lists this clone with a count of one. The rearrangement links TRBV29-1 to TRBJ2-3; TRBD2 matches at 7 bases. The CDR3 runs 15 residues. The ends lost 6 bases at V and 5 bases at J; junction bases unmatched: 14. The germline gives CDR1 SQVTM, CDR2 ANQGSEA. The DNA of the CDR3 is TGCAGCGTGCCCGGACAAGCGGGATACGTAGATACGCAGTATTTT. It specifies CSVPGQAGYVDTQYF.

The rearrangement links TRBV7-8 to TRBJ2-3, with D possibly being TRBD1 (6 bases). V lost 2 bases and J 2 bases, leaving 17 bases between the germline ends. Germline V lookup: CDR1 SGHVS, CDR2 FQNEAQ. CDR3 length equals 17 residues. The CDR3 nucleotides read TGTGCCAGCAGCTTATTGTTCCCAGGGGTAAACACAGATACGCAGTATTTT. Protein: CASSLLFPGVNTDTQYF.

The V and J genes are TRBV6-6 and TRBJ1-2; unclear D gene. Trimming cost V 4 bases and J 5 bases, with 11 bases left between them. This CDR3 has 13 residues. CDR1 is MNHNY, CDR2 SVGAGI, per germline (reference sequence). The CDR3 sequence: CASSFIREYGYTF. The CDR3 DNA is TGTGCCAGCAGTTTCATAAGGGAGTATGGCTACACCTTC.

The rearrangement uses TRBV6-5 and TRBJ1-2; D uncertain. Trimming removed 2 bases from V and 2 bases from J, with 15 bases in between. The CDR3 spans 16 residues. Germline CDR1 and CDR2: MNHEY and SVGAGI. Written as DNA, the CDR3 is TGTGCCAGCAGTTACGGCTTGGCCGGCGGGAACTATGGCTACACCTTC. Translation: CASSYGLAGGNYGYTF.

CDR3 sequence (DNA): TGCGCCAGCAGCTTTCAGCGGGCAAGCTCCTACAATGAGCAGTTCTTC. Its translation: CASSFQRASSYNEQFF. The J gene is TRBJ2-1, the V gene TRBV5-1; tentative D call: TRBD2 (6 bases). CDR3 length equals 16 residues. V dropped 2 bases and J dropped 0 bases, with 12 bases sitting between them. Germline CDR1 reads SGHRS; CDR2 reads YFSETQ.

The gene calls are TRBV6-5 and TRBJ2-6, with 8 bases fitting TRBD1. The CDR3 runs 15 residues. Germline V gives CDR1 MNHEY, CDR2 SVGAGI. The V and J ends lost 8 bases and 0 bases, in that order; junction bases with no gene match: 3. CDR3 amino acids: CASGQGRSGANVLTF. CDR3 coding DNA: TGTGCCAGCGGACAGGGACGCTCTGGGGCCAACGTCCTGACTTTC.

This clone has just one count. CDR3 sequence: CASSKGTGSYEQYF. The DNA of the CDR3 is TGTGCCAGCAGCAAAGGGACAGGATCCTACGAGCAGTACTTC. This sequence joins TRBV9 and TRBJ2-7; 8 nucleotides match TRBD1. Germline trimming cut 4 bases from V and 1 base from J; bases unmatched to any gene: 4. The CDR3 contains 14 residues. The germline gives CDR1 SGDLS, CDR2 YYNGEE.

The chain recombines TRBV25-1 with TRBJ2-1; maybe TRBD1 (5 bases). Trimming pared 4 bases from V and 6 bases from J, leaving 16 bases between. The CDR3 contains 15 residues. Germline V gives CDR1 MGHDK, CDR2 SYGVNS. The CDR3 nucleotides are TGTGCCAGCAGTGCCTTTGGGGCTAGGGTCAATGAGCAGTTCTTC. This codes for CASSAFGARVNEQFF.

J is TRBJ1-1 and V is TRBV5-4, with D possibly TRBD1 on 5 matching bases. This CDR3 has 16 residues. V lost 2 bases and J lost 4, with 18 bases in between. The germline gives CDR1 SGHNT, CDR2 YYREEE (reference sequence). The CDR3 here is CASSFGGDMRITEAFF. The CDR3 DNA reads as TGTGCCAGCAGCTTCGGGGGAGATATGCGAATCACTGAAGCTTTCTTT. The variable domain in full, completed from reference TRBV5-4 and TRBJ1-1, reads ETGVTQSPTHLIKTRGQQVTLRCSSQSGHNTVSWYQQALGQGPQFIFQYYREEENGRGNFPPRFSGLQFPNYSSELNVNALELDDSALYLCASSFGGDMRITEAFFGQGTRLTVV.

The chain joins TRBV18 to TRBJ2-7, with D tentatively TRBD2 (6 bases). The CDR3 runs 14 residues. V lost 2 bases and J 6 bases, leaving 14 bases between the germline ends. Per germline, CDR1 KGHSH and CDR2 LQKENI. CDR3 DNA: TGTGCCAGCTCACCAAGACTAGAAGGGAGCGAGCAGTACTTC. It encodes CASSPRLEGSEQYF.

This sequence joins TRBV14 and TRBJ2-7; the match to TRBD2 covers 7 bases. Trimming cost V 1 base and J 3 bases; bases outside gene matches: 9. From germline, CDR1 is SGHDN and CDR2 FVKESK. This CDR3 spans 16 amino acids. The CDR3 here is CASSQGRAGKIYEQYF. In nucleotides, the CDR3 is TGTGCCAGCAGCCAAGGTAGAGCGGGGAAAATCTACGAGCAGTACTTC.

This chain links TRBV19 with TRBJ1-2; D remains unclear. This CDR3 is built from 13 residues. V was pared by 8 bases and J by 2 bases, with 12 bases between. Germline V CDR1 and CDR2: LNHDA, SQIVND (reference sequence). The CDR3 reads CASSWRENYGYTF. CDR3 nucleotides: TGTGCCAGTTCCTGGAGGGAGAACTATGGCTACACCTTC.

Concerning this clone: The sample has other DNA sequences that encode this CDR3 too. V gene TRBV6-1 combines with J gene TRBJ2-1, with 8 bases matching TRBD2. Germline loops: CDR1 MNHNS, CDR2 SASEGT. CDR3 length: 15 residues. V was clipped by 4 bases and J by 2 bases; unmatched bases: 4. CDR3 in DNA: TGTGCCAGCAGTGGGCTAGCGGGTGCCTACAATGAGCAGTTCTTC. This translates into CASSGLAGAYNEQFF.

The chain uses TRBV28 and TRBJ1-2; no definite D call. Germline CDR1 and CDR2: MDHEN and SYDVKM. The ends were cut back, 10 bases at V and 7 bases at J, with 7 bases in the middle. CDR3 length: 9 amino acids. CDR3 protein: CATGPGYTF. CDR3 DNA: TGTGCCACGGGCCCTGGCTACACCTTC.

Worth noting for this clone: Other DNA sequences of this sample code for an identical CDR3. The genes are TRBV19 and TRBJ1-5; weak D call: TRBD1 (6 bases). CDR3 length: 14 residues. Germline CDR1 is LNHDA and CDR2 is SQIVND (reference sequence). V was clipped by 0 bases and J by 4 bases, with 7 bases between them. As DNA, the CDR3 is TGTGCCAGTAGTATAGACAGGGGTAATCAGCCCCAGCATTTT. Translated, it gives CASSIDRGNQPQHF.

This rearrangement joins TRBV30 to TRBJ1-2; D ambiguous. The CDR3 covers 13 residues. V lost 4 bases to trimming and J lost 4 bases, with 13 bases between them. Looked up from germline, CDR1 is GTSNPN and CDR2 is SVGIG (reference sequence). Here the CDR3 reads CAWIRKGGYGYTF. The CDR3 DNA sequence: TGTGCCTGGATTCGGAAGGGAGGCTATGGCTACACCTTC.

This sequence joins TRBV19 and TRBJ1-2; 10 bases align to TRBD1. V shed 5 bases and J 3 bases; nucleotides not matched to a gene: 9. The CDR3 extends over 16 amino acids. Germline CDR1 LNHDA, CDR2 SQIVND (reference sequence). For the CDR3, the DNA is TGTGCCAGTAGTTCGGGACAGGGGCCAGCACACTATGGCTACACCTTC. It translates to CASSSGQGPAHYGYTF.